Following are 3 T cell receptor beta chains from one sample sequenced in a study of T cells after yellow fever vaccination. TCRdb ran MiXCR on the 5' RACE reads and lists one entry per CDR3 protein. The sample has 250,000 to 350,000 distinct CDR3 sequences; 8.7% are singletons. The input for sequencing was CD4+ T cells sorted from PBMCs, taken 5 days after the yellow fever booster vaccination. These receptors were collected from a man between 18 and 29 years old who received the YFV17D yellow fever vaccine.

This clonotype was seen a few times. The chain carries TRBV5-4 and TRBJ2-2; D is uncertain. The CDR3 has 16 amino acids. Germline V gives CDR1 SGHNT, CDR2 YYREEE (reference sequence). Trimming took 6 bases from V and 0 from J, leaving 15 bases between them. The CDR3 spells CASTQDGKPNTGELFF. CDR3 nucleotides: TGTGCCAGCACCCAGGACGGCAAGCCGAACACCGGGGAGCTGTTTTTT.

The chain employs TRBV28 and TRBJ1-5; D unclear. Germline assignment: CDR1 MDHEN and CDR2 SYDVKM. Trimming removed 6 bases at V and 0 bases at J, with 6 bases between. The CDR3 length is 13 residues. The CDR3: CASRPNSNQPQHF. CDR3 DNA: TGTGCCAGCAGGCCTAATAGCAATCAGCCCCAGCATTTT. Based on the CDR3 plus reference TRBV28 and TRBJ1-5, the full variable domain is DVKVTQSSRYLVKRTGEKVFLECVQDMDHENMFWYRQDPGLGLRLIYFSYDVKMKEKGDIPEGYSVSREKKERFSLILESASTNQTSMYLCASRPNSNQPQHFGDGTRLSIL.

DNA of the CDR3: TGCGCCAGCAGCACAGGCTCTGCGTACAATGAGCAGTTCTTC. Amino acids: CASSTGSAYNEQFF. This chain links TRBV5-1 with TRBJ2-1; possible D gene TRBD1, 5 bases. The CDR3 spans 14 residues. V shed 4 bases and J shed 4 bases, with 12 bases lying between them. Germline V gene data show CDR1 as SGHRS and CDR2 as YFSETQ. Variable domain in full (rest from reference TRBV5-1 and TRBJ2-1): KAGVTQTPRYLIKTRGQQVTLSCSPISGHRSVSWYQQTPGQGLQFLFEYFSETQRNKGNFPGRFSGRQFSNSRSEMNVSTLELGDSALYLCASSTGSAYNEQFFGPGTRLTVL.